Shown below are 8 T cell receptor beta chains from a single sample sequenced in a study of blood T cell repertoires in COVID-19. Clones were sequenced by immunoSEQ multiplex PCR, and TCRdb holds only the in-frame ones, with some missing. This sample has hundreds of thousands of clones; about nine tenths occur once, and the top ten carry roughly 2.9%. The sequenced sample consisted of PBMCs or T cells enriched from blood (not recorded which). These receptors came from a woman between 50 and 59 years old who had been exposed to COVID-19.

The V call is TRBV25-1, the J call TRBJ2-5, with 7 bases aligning to TRBD1. After removal of 4 bases from V and 5 bases from J, the junction contained 10 bases not matched to a gene. The CDR3 consists of 15 residues. CDR1 is MGHDK and CDR2 is SYGVNS in the germline V gene. The DNA for the CDR3 is TGTGCCAGCAGTGGAGACAGGGTCGAGGCGGAGACCCAGTACTTC. It yields the protein CASSGDRVEAETQYF. Full variable domain (missing parts from reference TRBV25-1 and TRBJ2-5): EADIYQTPRYLVIGTGKKITLECSQTMGHDKMYWYQQDPGMELHLIHYSYGVNSTEKGDLSSESTVSRIRTEHFPLTLESARPSHTSQYLCASSGDRVEAETQYFGPGTRLLVL.

The V call is TRBV28, the J call TRBJ1-2, with D perhaps TRBD1 (5 bases). Germline CDR1 reads MDHEN; CDR2 reads SYDVKM. The CDR3 extends over 15 amino acids. Trimming shortened V by 2 bases and J by 3 bases, and 13 bases separated the two germline ends. The CDR3 DNA reads as TGTGCCAGCAGTTTAGGAGGGGATCCCCACTATGGCTACACCTTC. Translation gives CASSLGGDPHYGYTF.

The chain uses TRBV28 and TRBJ1-5, with D possibly TRBD1 on 5 matching bases. Trimming took 6 bases from V and 2 from J, leaving 29 bases between them. CDR1 and CDR2 (germline): MDHEN, SYDVKM. This CDR3 region has 20 residues. CDR3 amino acids: CASRLGRRPQVRPGNQPQHF. For the CDR3, the DNA is TGTGCCAGCAGGCTAGGGCGGCGACCACAGGTACGCCCTGGCAATCAGCCCCAGCATTTT.

The table lists this clone with a count of one. The V gene is TRBV10-3, the J gene TRBJ2-2, with 9 bases aligning to TRBD2. Trimming removed 7 bases from V and 5 bases from J; junction bases left unmatched: 5. Germline CDR1 is ENHRY and CDR2 is SYGVKD. CDR3 length equals 14 residues. CDR3 residues: CAITPSGATGELFF. The DNA for the CDR3 is TGTGCCATCACACCTAGCGGGGCGACCGGGGAGCTGTTTTTT.

This chain uses TRBV15 with TRBJ2-7; D gene unclear. The CDR3 spans 13 residues. Per the germline V gene, CDR1 is LNHNV and CDR2 is YYDKDF (reference sequence). Trimming shortened V by 0 bases and J by 3 bases, and 6 bases separated the two germline ends. The CDR3 reads CATSRDFSYEQYF. The CDR3 DNA reads TGTGCCACCAGCAGAGATTTCAGCTACGAGCAGTACTTC.

Note on this clone: Other DNA sequences in this specimen translate into the identical CDR3. V gene TRBV5-1 combines with J gene TRBJ2-7; tentative D call: TRBD2 (6 bases). CDR1 and CDR2 (germline): SGHRS, YFSETQ. Trimming shortened V by 3 bases and J by 7 bases, and 17 bases separated the two germline ends. This CDR3 comprises 14 residues. The CDR3 region has the DNA TGCGCCAGCAGCTCGGGGACGGGGGTCGGTGAGCAGTACTTC. The encoded protein is CASSSGTGVGEQYF.

This chain connects TRBV2 to TRBJ1-3; D is possibly TRBD1 (6 bases). The germline V gene encodes CDR1 SNHLY and CDR2 FYNNEI. This CDR3 has 15 amino acids. Trimming took 7 bases from V and 0 from J, leaving 13 bases between them. In DNA, the CDR3 is TGTGCCAGCAACCTAGGACAGATCTCTGGAAACACCATATATTTT. Translating gives CASNLGQISGNTIYF.

The V and J genes are TRBV28 and TRBJ1-1, with D possibly being TRBD1 (5 bases). The V gene's germline CDR1 is MDHEN and CDR2 SYDVKM. Trimming shortened V by 8 bases and J by 0 bases, and 22 bases separated the two germline ends. The CDR3 spans 17 residues. The CDR3 is CASRQGAWSTMNTEAFF. CDR3 nucleotide sequence: TGTGCCAGCCGGCAAGGGGCCTGGAGTACCATGAACACTGAAGCTTTCTTT.